The clone carrying this T cell receptor beta chain was counted only a few times. Antigen specificity is unknown. The data belong to a study of identical twins. Notes on the study in general: There was more out-of-frame TCR alpha sharing in monozygotic twins than models estimated.

MiXCR was run by TCRdb on the 5' RACE reads, yielding one entry per CDR3 protein. This sample carries 700,000 to 950,000 distinct CDR3 sequences, roughly an eighth of them seen once, and the ten largest clones take 1.5% to 2%. The CDR3 has 15 amino acids. CDR1 is LGHDT and CDR2 is YNNKEL in the germline V gene (reference sequence). Trimming removed 6 bases from V and 1 base from J; junction bases left unmatched: 8. The same data also went into a second study, on yellow fever vaccine responses in identical twins.

The material sequenced was PBMCs. This clonotype was obtained from a woman between 18 and 29 years old in good health. The chain combines TRBV3-1 with TRBJ2-7, with 8 bases fitting TRBD1. The CDR3 loop is CASRYRQGSSYEQYF. The CDR3 DNA reads TGTGCCAGCAGGTACAGACAGGGGAGTTCCTACGAGCAGTACTTC.